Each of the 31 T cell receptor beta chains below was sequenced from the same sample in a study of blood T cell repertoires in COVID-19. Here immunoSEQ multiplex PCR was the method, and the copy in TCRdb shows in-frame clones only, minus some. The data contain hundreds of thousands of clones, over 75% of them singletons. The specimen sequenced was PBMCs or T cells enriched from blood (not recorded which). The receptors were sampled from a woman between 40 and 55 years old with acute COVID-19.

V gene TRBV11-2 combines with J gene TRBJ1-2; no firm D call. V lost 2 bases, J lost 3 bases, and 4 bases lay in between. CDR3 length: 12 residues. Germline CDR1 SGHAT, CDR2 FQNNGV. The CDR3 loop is CASSLSHYGYTF. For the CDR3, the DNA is TGTGCCAGCAGCTTAAGCCACTATGGCTACACCTTC.

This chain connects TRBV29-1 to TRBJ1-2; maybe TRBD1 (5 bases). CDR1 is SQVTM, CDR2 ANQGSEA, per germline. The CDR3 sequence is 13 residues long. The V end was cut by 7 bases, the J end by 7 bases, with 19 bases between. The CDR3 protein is CSAPRGGVGGYTF. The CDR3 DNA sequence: TGCAGCGCCCCGCGGGGGGGGGTTGGTGGCTACACCTTC.

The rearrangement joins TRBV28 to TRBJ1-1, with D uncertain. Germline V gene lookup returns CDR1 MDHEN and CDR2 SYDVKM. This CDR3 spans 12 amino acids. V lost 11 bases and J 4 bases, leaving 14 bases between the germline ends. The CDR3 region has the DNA TGTGCCGGCGGCAAAGACTTCACTGAAGCTTTCTTT. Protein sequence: CAGGKDFTEAFF.

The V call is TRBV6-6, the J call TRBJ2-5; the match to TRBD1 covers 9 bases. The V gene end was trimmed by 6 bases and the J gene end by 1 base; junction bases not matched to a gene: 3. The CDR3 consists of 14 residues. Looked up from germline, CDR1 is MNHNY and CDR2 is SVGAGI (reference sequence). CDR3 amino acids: CASRQTGGQETQYF. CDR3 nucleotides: TGTGCCAGCAGGCAGACAGGGGGCCAAGAGACCCAGTACTTC.

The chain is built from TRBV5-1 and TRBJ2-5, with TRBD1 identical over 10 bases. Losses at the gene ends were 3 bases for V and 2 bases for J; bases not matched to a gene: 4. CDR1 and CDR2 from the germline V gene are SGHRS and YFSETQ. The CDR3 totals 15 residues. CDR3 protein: CASSSDRGIQETQYF. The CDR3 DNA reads TGCGCCAGCAGCTCGGACAGGGGGATACAAGAGACCCAGTACTTC.

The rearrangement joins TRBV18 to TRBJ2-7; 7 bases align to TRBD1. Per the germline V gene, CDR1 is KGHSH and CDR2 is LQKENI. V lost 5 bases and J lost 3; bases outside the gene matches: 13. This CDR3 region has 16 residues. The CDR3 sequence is CASSSKGRDSIYEQYF. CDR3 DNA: TGTGCCAGCTCATCCAAGGGCAGGGACAGCATCTACGAGCAGTACTTC.

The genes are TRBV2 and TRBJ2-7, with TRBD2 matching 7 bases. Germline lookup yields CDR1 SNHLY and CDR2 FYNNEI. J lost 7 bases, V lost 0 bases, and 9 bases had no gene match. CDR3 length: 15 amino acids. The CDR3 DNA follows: TGTGCCAGCAGTGAAGCGCGGCAGGCGGGAGAAGAGCAGTACTTC. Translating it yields CASSEARQAGEEQYF.

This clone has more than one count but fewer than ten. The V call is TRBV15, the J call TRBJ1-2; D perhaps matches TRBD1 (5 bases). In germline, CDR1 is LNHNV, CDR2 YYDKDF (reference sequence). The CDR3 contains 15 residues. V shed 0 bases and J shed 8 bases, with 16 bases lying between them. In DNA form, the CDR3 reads TGTGCCACCAGCAGAGATAGGGGATCCGGGCGGGGCTACACCTTC. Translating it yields CATSRDRGSGRGYTF.

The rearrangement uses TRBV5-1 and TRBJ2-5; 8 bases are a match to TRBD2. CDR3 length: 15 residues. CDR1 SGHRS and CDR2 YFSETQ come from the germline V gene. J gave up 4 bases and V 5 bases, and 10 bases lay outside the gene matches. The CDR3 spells CASSLSGGPGETQYF. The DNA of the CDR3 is TGCGCCAGCAGTTTATCGGGGGGGCCGGGAGAGACCCAGTACTTC.

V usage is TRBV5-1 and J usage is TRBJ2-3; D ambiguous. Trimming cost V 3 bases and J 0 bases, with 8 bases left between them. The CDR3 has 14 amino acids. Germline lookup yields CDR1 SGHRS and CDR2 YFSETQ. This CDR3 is CASSSDFSTDTQYF. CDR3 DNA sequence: TGCGCCAGCAGCTCCGACTTTAGCACAGATACGCAGTATTTT.

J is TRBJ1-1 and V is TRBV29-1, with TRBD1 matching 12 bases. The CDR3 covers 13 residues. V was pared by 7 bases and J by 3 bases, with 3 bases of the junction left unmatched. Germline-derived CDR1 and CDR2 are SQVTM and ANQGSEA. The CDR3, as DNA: TGCAGCGCTCGGGACAGGGGGCACACTGAAGCTTTCTTT. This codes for CSARDRGHTEAFF.

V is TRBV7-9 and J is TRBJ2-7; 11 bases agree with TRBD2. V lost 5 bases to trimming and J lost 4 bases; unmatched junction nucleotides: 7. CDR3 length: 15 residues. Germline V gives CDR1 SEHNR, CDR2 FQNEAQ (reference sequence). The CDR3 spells CASSRITSGGYEQYF. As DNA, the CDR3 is TGTGCCAGCAGCCGTATAACTAGCGGGGGTTACGAGCAGTACTTC.

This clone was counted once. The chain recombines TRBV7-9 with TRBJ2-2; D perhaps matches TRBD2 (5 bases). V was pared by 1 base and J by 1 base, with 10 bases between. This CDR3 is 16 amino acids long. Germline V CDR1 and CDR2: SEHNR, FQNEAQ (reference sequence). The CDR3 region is CASSLVGVRNTGELFF. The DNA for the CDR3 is TGTGCCAGCAGCTTAGTGGGAGTGAGGAACACCGGGGAGCTGTTTTTT.

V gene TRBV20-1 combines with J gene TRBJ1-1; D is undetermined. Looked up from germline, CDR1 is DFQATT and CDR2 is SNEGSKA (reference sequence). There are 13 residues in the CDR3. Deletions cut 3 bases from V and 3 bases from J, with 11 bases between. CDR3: CSASETRDTEAFF. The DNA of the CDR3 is TGCAGTGCTAGTGAAACGAGGGACACTGAAGCTTTCTTT.

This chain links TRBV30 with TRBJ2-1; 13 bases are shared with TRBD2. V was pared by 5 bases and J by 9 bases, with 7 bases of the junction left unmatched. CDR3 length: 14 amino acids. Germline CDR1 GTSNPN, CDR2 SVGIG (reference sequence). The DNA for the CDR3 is TGTGCCTGGGGAGAAACTAGCGGGGGGGCTGAGCAGTTCTTC. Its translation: CAWGETSGGAEQFF.

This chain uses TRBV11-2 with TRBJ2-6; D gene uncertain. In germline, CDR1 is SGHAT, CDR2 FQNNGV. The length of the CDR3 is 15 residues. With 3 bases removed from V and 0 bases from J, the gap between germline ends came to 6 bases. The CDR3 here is CASSFSLSGANVLTF. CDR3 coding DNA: TGTGCCAGCAGCTTTAGCCTCTCTGGGGCCAACGTCCTGACTTTC.

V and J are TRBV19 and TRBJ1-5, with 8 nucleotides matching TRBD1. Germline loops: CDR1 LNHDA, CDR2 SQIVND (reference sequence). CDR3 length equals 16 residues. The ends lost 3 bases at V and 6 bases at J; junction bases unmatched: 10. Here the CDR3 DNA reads TGTGCCAGTAGTATGATGGGGCAGGGGGCAATTCAGCCCCAGCATTTT. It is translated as CASSMMGQGAIQPQHF.

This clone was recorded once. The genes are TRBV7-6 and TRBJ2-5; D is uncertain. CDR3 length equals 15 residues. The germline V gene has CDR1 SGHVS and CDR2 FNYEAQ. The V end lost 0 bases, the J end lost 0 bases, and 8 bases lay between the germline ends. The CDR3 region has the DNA TGTGCCAGCAGCTTAGCGTACCGGGACCAAGAGACCCAGTACTTC. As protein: CASSLAYRDQETQYF.

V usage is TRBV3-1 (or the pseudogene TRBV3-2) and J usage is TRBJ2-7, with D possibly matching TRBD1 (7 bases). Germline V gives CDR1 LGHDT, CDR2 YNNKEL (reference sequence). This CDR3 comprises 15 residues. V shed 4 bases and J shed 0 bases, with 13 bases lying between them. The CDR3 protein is CASSRQGGHSYEQYF. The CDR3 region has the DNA TGTGCCAGCAGCCGGCAGGGGGGCCACTCCTACGAGCAGTACTTC.

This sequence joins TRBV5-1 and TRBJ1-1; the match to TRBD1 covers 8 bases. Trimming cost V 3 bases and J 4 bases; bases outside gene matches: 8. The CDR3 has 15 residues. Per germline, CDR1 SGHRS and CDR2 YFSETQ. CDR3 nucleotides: TGCGCCAGCAGCTCCCCTCAGGGGGCAGGCACTGAAGCTTTCTTT. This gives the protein CASSSPQGAGTEAFF.

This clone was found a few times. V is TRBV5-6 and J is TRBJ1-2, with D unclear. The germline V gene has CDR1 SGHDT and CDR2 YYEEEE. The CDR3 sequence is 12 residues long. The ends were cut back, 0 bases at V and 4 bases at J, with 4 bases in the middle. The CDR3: CASSLASYGYTF. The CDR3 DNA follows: TGTGCCAGCAGCTTGGCGAGCTATGGCTACACCTTC.

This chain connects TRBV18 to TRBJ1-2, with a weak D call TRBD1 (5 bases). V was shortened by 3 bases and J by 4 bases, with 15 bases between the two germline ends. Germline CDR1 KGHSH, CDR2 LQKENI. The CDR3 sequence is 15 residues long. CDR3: CASSPRGGESYGYTF. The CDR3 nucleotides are TGTGCCAGCTCACCCCGGGGGGGGGAGAGCTATGGCTACACCTTC.

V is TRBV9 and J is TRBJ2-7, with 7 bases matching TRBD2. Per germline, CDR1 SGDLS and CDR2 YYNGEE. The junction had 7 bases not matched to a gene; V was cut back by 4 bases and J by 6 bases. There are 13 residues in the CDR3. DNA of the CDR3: TGTGCCAGCAGCTCCCGGACGGGGGGCGAGCAGTACTTC. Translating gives CASSSRTGGEQYF.

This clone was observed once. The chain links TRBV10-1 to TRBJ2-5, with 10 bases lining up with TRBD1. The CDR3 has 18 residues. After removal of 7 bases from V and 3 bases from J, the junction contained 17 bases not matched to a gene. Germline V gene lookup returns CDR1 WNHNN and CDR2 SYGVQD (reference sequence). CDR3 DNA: TGCGCCAGCAAGAGGAAAGCGGGACAGGGGTTTTCCGAAGAGACCCAGTACTTC. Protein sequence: CASKRKAGQGFSEETQYF.

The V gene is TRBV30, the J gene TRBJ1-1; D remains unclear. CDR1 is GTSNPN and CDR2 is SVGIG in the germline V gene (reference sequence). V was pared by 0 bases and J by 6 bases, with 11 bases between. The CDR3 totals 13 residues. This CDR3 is CAWSVQHSSEAFF. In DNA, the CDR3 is TGTGCCTGGAGTGTACAGCATTCCTCTGAAGCTTTCTTT. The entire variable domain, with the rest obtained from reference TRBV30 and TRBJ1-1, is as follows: SQTIHQWPATLVQPVGSPLSLECTVEGTSNPNLYWYRQAAGRGLQLLFYSVGIGQISSEVPQNLSASRPQDRQFILSSKKLLLSDSGFYLCAWSVQHSSEAFFGQGTRLTVV.

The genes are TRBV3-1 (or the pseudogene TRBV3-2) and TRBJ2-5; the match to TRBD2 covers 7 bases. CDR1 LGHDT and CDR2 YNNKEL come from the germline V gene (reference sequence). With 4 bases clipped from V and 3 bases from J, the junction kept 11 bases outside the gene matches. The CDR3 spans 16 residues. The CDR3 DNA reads TGTGCCAGCAGCCCTTACGGACTAGGCCAAAAAGAGACCCAGTACTTC. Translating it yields CASSPYGLGQKETQYF.

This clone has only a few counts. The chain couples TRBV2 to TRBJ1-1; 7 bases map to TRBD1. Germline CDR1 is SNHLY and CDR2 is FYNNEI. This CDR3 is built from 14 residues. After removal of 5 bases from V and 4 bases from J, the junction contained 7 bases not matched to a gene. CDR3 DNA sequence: TGTGCCAGCAGTCGACAGGGTTTCGCCACTGAAGCTTTCTTT. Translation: CASSRQGFATEAFF.

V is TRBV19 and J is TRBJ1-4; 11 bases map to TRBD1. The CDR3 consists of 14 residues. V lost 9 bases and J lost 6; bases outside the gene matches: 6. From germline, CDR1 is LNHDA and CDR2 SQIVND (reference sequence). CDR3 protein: CASVQGQGDEKLFF. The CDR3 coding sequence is TGTGCCAGCGTACAGGGACAGGGGGATGAAAAACTGTTTTTT.

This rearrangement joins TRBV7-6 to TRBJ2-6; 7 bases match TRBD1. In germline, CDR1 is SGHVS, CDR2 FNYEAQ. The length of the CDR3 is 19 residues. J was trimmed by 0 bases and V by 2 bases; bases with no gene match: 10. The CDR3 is CASSLRLRTGISGANVLTF. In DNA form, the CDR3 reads TGTGCCAGCAGCTTACGGTTGCGGACAGGAATCTCTGGGGCCAACGTCCTGACTTTC.

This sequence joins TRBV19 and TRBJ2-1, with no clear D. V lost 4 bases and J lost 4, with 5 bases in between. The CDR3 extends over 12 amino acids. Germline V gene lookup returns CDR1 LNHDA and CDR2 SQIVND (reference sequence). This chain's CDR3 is CASSRAYNEQFF. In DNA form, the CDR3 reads TGTGCCAGTAGTAGGGCTTACAATGAGCAGTTCTTC.

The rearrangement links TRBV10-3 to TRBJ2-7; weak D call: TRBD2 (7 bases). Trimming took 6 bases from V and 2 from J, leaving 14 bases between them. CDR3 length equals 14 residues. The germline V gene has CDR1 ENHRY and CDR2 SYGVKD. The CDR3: CAIRPQGTTYEQYF. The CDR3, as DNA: TGTGCCATCAGGCCTCAGGGGACTACCTACGAGCAGTACTTC.